This TCR beta chain emerged from a study of post-analysis software for immune sequencing data. Findings and limits, study-wide: Patients carried 4 or 5 TRBV segments more frequently than controls did, and TRBV5-6, TRBV5-1 and TRBV20-1 were among them. For normalized Chao1 diversity, multiple sclerosis patients scored significantly lower than controls did.

TCR beta libraries were prepared from cDNA with unique molecular identifiers. Yield was 450,000 to 650,000 cDNA molecules from approximately 0.95 to 9.8 million T cells. TCRdb ran MiXCR on the PCR reads and lists one entry per CDR3 protein. This table has about 260,000 distinct CDR3 sequences, 30% to 45% appearing once. CDR1 is SQVTM, CDR2 ANQGSEA, per germline. CDR3 size: 14 residues. V was shortened by 7 bases and J by 2 bases, with 17 bases between the two germline ends. For this clonotype: Its antigen is not identified.

Material for sequencing was blood. This receptor was obtained from a girl aged 10-17 years with multiple sclerosis. The chain uses TRBV29-1 and TRBJ1-1; the D gene is possibly TRBD1 (6 bases). This CDR3 is CSAGGRGFNTEAFF. DNA for the CDR3: TGCAGCGCTGGGGGCAGGGGTTTTAACACTGAAGCTTTCTTT. The full variable domain, in which reference TRBV29-1 and TRBJ1-1 provide the parts outside the CDR3, is SAVISQKPSRDICQRGTSLTIQCQVDSQVTMMFWYRQQPGQSLTLIATANQGSEATYESGFVIDKFPISRPNLTFSTLTVSNMSPEDSSIYLCSAGGRGFNTEAFFGQGTRLTVV.